This TCR beta chain appears in the sequencing data of a study of T cells in Graves' hyperthyroidism and ophthalmopathy. This clonotype has ten or more counts. The diagnostic basis comprised clinical symptoms, serum thyroxine and TRAb, thyroid ultrasound and orbital computed tomography. RNA transcripts were the template for amplifying TCR beta CDR3 regions. HTBI primers were the set used in a first-round RT-PCR of the TCR CDR3. One entry per CDR3 protein, called by TCRdb with MiXCR from the multiplex PCR reads. The sample has about 400,000 distinct CDR3 sequences; 14% to 15% are singletons. V dropped 6 bases and J dropped 2; count of bases not matched to a gene: 2. The CDR3 sequence is 14 residues long. Germline values: CDR1 SNHLY, CDR2 FYNNEI.

The V gene is TRBV2, the J gene TRBJ2-7, with 12 bases aligning to TRBD1. The source of this sequence is a woman aged 25 to 39 with Graves' hyperthyroidism. Sequencing was carried out using blood. The CDR3 region has the DNA TGTGCCAGCAGGGGGGACAGGGGGCCCTACGAGCAGTACTTC. This codes for CASRGDRGPYEQYF. Variable domain in full (rest from reference TRBV2 and TRBJ2-7): EPEVTQTPSHQVTQMGQEVILRCVPISNHLYFYWYRQILGQKVEFLVSFYNNEISEKSEIFDDQFSVERPDGSNFTLKIRSTKLEDSAMYFCASRGDRGPYEQYFGPGTRLTVT.